These 18 T cell receptor beta chains came from one sample sequenced in a study of shared clonotypes between healthy human individuals. The repertoire was sequenced with immunoSEQ multiplex PCR; TCRdb's copy has only in-frame clones and lacks some. The sample has a few million clones, almost 96% seen once. Material for sequencing was naive CD4+ T cells sorted from blood. The subset denotes: CD45RA+ positively selected. The receptors originated from a man aged 18 to 29 in good health.

The V and J genes are TRBV4-2 and TRBJ2-7, with 13 positions matching TRBD2. The CDR3 is 15 residues long. Germline values: CDR1 LGHNA, CDR2 YNFKEQ. J was trimmed by 10 bases and V by 3 bases; bases with no gene match: 9. CDR3: CASSHGSGLAGQQYF. CDR3 DNA: TGTGCCAGCAGCCATGGATCGGGACTAGCGGGGCAACAGTACTTC.

This clone showed up just once. The junction differs from germline at one of its ends, possibly a read error. The rearrangement uses TRBV19 and TRBJ1-5; D is unclear. Germline CDR1 LNHDA, CDR2 SQIVND (reference sequence). This CDR3 contains 14 residues. DNA for the CDR3: TGTGCCAGTAGTGCCGCTTTTAGCGATCAGCCCCAGCATTTT. This sequence encodes CASSAAFSDQPQHF. The full variable domain, with the rest looked up from reference TRBV19 and TRBJ1-5, is DGGITQSPKYLFRKEGQNVTLSCEQNLNHDAMYWYRQDPGQGLRLIYYSQIVNDFQKGDIAEGYSVSREKKESFPLTVTSAQKNPTAFYLCASSAAFSDQPQHFGDGTRLSIL.

The chain uses TRBV2 and TRBJ1-1; tentatively, D is TRBD1 (6 bases). Per germline, CDR1 SNHLY and CDR2 FYNNEI. The CDR3 is made up of 14 amino acids. Between the trimmed V and J ends, which lost 6 bases and 0 bases, there was a span of 11 bases. This chain's CDR3 is CASRARGLNTEAFF. The CDR3 DNA reads TGTGCCAGCAGGGCCAGGGGCCTGAACACTGAAGCTTTCTTT. The variable domain in full, with the rest retrieved from reference TRBV2 and TRBJ1-1, is EPEVTQTPSHQVTQMGQEVILRCVPISNHLYFYWYRQILGQKVEFLVSFYNNEISEKSEIFDDQFSVERPDGSNFTLKIRSTKLEDSAMYFCASRARGLNTEAFFGQGTRLTVV.

The count of this clone is one. The rearrangement uses TRBV18 and TRBJ2-1, with 9 bases identical to TRBD2. With 3 bases clipped from V and 8 bases from J, the junction kept 11 bases outside the gene matches. The CDR3 has 16 amino acids. Germline V CDR1 and CDR2: KGHSH, LQKENI. CDR3 loop: CASSPRGSGGWYEQFF. The DNA of the CDR3 is TGTGCCAGCTCACCGCGGGGTAGCGGGGGATGGTATGAGCAGTTCTTC.

The chain recombines TRBV28 with TRBJ1-1; no reliable D call. The CDR3 extends over 13 amino acids. Germline V gives CDR1 MDHEN, CDR2 SYDVKM. V lost 10 bases, J lost 0 bases, and 12 bases lay in between. CDR3 in amino acids: CAITGFMNTEAFF. The CDR3 DNA sequence: TGTGCCATTACGGGGTTTATGAACACTGAAGCTTTCTTT. Complete variable domain (other parts from reference TRBV28 and TRBJ1-1): DVKVTQSSRYLVKRTGEKVFLECVQDMDHENMFWYRQDPGLGLRLIYFSYDVKMKEKGDIPEGYSVSREKKERFSLILESASTNQTSMYLCAITGFMNTEAFFGQGTRLTVV.

This rearrangement joins TRBV19 to TRBJ2-5, with TRBD1 as a possible D gene (6 bases). V lost 7 bases, J lost 5 bases, and 14 bases lay in between. This CDR3 contains 13 residues. CDR1 and CDR2 (germline): LNHDA, SQIVND (reference sequence). DNA for the CDR3: TGTGCCAGTACTACGGACAGATCTGAGACCCAGTACTTC. Protein sequence: CASTTDRSETQYF. Based on the CDR3 plus reference TRBV19 and TRBJ2-5, the full variable domain is DGGITQSPKYLFRKEGQNVTLSCEQNLNHDAMYWYRQDPGQGLRLIYYSQIVNDFQKGDIAEGYSVSREKKESFPLTVTSAQKNPTAFYLCASTTDRSETQYFGPGTRLLVL.

J is TRBJ1-1 and V is TRBV2, with unresolved D. V gave up 6 bases and J gave up 3 bases, with 14 bases separating them. The CDR3 has 14 amino acids. CDR1 SNHLY and CDR2 FYNNEI come from the germline V gene. In nucleotides, the CDR3 is TGTGCCAGCAGGCTGCGTCGCTGGGACACTGAAGCTTTCTTT. Encoded protein: CASRLRRWDTEAFF.

This clone has only a few counts. For the CDR3, the DNA is TGTGCCAGCAGTCCAGGGGGACAGGGCTATGGCTACACCTTC. Translation: CASSPGGQGYGYTF. The chain employs TRBV2 and TRBJ1-2; TRBD1 matches 9 bases. The CDR3 totals 14 residues. The ends lost 5 bases at V and 4 bases at J; junction bases unmatched: 5. Germline V gene data show CDR1 as SNHLY and CDR2 as FYNNEI.

The rearrangement uses TRBV19 and TRBJ1-6; 9 bases align to TRBD1. The CDR3 is made up of 15 amino acids. Germline V gene lookup returns CDR1 LNHDA and CDR2 SQIVND (reference sequence). J lost 7 bases, V lost 6 bases, and 7 bases had no gene match. The DNA of the CDR3 is TGTGCCAGTAGAGAACAGGGGGCTTGGAATTCACCCCTCCACTTT. It is translated as CASREQGAWNSPLHF.

This clone was recorded only once. The rearrangement links TRBV6-5 to TRBJ1-1; TRBD1 matches 7 bases. Germline assignment: CDR1 MNHEY and CDR2 SVGAGI. The CDR3 has 15 amino acids. With 6 bases clipped from V and 6 bases from J, the junction kept 13 bases outside the gene matches. The CDR3 is CASSLTQTGRAEAFF. The CDR3 DNA sequence: TGTGCCAGCAGCCTTACCCAGACAGGGAGAGCTGAAGCTTTCTTT.

This chain joins TRBV13 and TRBJ2-5, with 8 bases aligning to TRBD2. This CDR3 contains 16 residues. Germline CDR1 reads PRHDT; CDR2 reads FYEKMQ (reference sequence). Trimming took 5 bases from V and 5 from J; bases not matched to a gene: 13. The CDR3 region is CASSKSIAGLGETQYF. DNA of the CDR3: TGTGCCAGCAGCAAGTCGATAGCGGGATTGGGCGAGACCCAGTACTTC.

This chain joins TRBV9 and TRBJ1-4, with 11 nucleotides matching TRBD1. CDR1 and CDR2 (germline): SGDLS, YYNGEE. The CDR3 totals 15 residues. Trimming removed 4 bases from V and 8 bases from J; junction bases left unmatched: 7. The CDR3 loop is CASSKDGTGGEKLFF. CDR3 coding DNA: TGTGCCAGCAGCAAGGATGGGACAGGGGGAGAAAAACTGTTTTTT.

The J gene is TRBJ2-1, the V gene TRBV5-1, with D maybe TRBD1 (6 bases). Germline CDR1 SGHRS, CDR2 YFSETQ. The ends were cut back, 7 bases at V and 9 bases at J, with 14 bases in the middle. This CDR3 spans 12 amino acids. DNA of the CDR3: TGCGCCAGCTCGACAGGAGAGGGTGAGCAGTTCTTC. It codes for CASSTGEGEQFF.

This sequence joins TRBV10-3 and TRBJ2-3, with TRBD2 identical over 12 bases. The CDR3 sequence is 15 residues long. Trimming cost V 10 bases and J 0 bases; bases outside gene matches: 5. Germline V gives CDR1 ENHRY, CDR2 SYGVKD. In DNA, the CDR3 is TGTGCCACCGCCGGGACTAGCGGGAGCACAGATACGCAGTATTTT. Its translation is CATAGTSGSTDTQYF.

V and J are TRBV10-3 and TRBJ2-3; TRBD1 matches at 7 bases. The CDR3 has 15 amino acids. Germline V lookup: CDR1 ENHRY, CDR2 SYGVKD. V trimming: 6 bases; J trimming: 0 bases; junction bases outside the gene matches: 6. The DNA of the CDR3 is TGTGCCATCAGAACGACAGGGTTGAGCACAGATACGCAGTATTTT. Translation gives CAIRTTGLSTDTQYF.

This rearrangement joins TRBV30 to TRBJ1-1, with D possibly TRBD1 on 6 matching bases. In germline, CDR1 is GTSNPN, CDR2 SVGIG (reference sequence). The length of the CDR3 is 14 residues. The V and J ends lost 3 bases and 5 bases respectively, with 16 bases between them. This CDR3 is CAWRLTTGPTEAFF. The CDR3, as DNA: TGTGCCTGGAGACTAACGACAGGTCCGACTGAAGCTTTCTTT.

To note about this clone: The junction departs from the called germline gene at one end, perhaps through a read error. The chain recombines TRBV7-7 with TRBJ1-5; D is uncertain. This CDR3 is 13 amino acids long. CDR1 is SSHAT and CDR2 is FNYEAQ in the germline V gene (reference sequence). The CDR3 DNA sequence: TGTGCTAGCAGCTTATTTTACAATCAGCCCCAGCATTTT. This sequence encodes CASSLFYNQPQHF.

The V call is TRBV30, the J call TRBJ2-7; a weak D match, TRBD1 (6 bases). The V gene lost 2 bases and the J gene lost 7 bases, with 12 bases spanning the gap. The CDR3 is 12 amino acids. Looked up from germline, CDR1 is GTSNPN and CDR2 is SVGIG (reference sequence). The CDR3 is CAWSPGAREQYF. The CDR3 nucleotides read TGTGCCTGGAGTCCAGGGGCTAGGGAGCAGTACTTC.